This entry lists 6 T cell receptor beta chains sequenced from one sample in a study of siplizumab effects on memory and regulatory T cells. No antigen has been assigned to these receptors. Produced via immunoSEQ multiplex PCR; TCRdb's table is partial and in-frame only. Among 15,000 to 20,000 clones listed, 40% to 60% were seen once. Over a period of five to seven days at 37 degrees C, the mixed lymphocyte reaction cells were cocultured. Sequenced: CFSE-low (dividing) CD4+ T cells sorted from an allogeneic mixed lymphocyte reaction. Receptors originate from a human donor in good health; the cells came from an allogeneic mixed lymphocyte reaction.

This clone was seen a handful of times. This chain joins TRBV18 and TRBJ2-2, with D unresolved. The CDR3 runs to 13 residues. Germline-derived CDR1 and CDR2 are KGHSH and LQKENI. Trimming shortened V by 4 bases and J by 2 bases, and 5 bases separated the two germline ends. The CDR3 protein is CASSLYNTGELFF. Written as DNA, the CDR3 is TGTGCCAGCTCACTCTATAACACCGGGGAGCTGTTTTTT.

The chain combines TRBV6-1 with TRBJ2-7; TRBD1 aligns across 12 bases. This CDR3 is 13 amino acids long. The J segment lost 4 bases and the V segment lost 6 bases, leaving 1 base of the junction unmatched. CDR1 is MNHNS, CDR2 SASEGT, per germline. The CDR3 region is CASRGQGAYEQYF. The CDR3 region has the DNA TGTGCCAGCAGGGGACAGGGGGCGTACGAGCAGTACTTC.

The V gene is TRBV6-1, the J gene TRBJ2-3; 8 nucleotides match TRBD2. The junction had 5 bases not matched to a gene; V was cut back by 4 bases and J by 5 bases. Germline V lookup: CDR1 MNHNS, CDR2 SASEGT. This CDR3 spans 14 amino acids. CDR3 nucleotides: TGTGCCAGCAGTGTCGGGGGGGCCGAAGATACGCAGTATTTT. It translates to CASSVGGAEDTQYF.

The rearrangement joins TRBV18 to TRBJ2-5, with D tentatively TRBD2 (6 bases). The CDR3 is 14 residues long. Germline-derived CDR1 and CDR2 are KGHSH and LQKENI. Trimming left V 4 bases short and J 5 bases short, with 14 bases between. CDR3 DNA: TGTGCCAGCTCACTCGTGTTAGCGGACGAGACCCAGTACTTC. This codes for CASSLVLADETQYF.

In its sample, this clone was seen a few times. The rearrangement joins TRBV20-1 to TRBJ1-4; unclear D gene. From germline, CDR1 is DFQATT and CDR2 SNEGSKA (reference sequence). This CDR3 contains 10 residues. V shed 5 bases and J shed 6 bases, with 4 bases lying between them. CDR3: CSALDEKLFF. The CDR3 coding sequence is TGCAGTGCTTTGGATGAAAAACTGTTTTTT.

The chain carries TRBV5-1 and TRBJ2-1, with TRBD1 matching 8 bases. V shed 8 bases and J 2 bases; nucleotides not matched to a gene: 12. Germline lookup yields CDR1 SGHRS and CDR2 YFSETQ. This CDR3 has 16 residues. In DNA form, the CDR3 reads TGCGCCAGTCAAGGAACAGGGGGTTTCCCCTACAATGAGCAGTTCTTC. Translated, it gives CASQGTGGFPYNEQFF.